These 10 T cell receptor beta chains were sequenced from one sample in a study of blood T cell repertoires in COVID-19. The method was immunoSEQ multiplex PCR; TCRdb's version includes in-frame clones alone and lacks a portion of them. The data contain fewer than 300,000 clones, approximately 86% of them singletons. The sample taken for sequencing was peripheral blood. The source of these receptors is a woman aged 30 to 39 with acute or convalescent COVID-19.

The chain recombines TRBV19 with TRBJ2-1; perhaps TRBD2 as D (5 bases). This CDR3 has 14 amino acids. In germline, CDR1 is LNHDA, CDR2 SQIVND (reference sequence). V was shortened by 7 bases and J by 2 bases, with 12 bases between the two germline ends. The DNA of the CDR3 is TGTGCCAGTACCCCCGGGAATGCCTACAATGAGCAGTTCTTC. Translating it yields CASTPGNAYNEQFF.

In its sample, this clone was seen once. The chain carries TRBV6-6 and TRBJ1-2; a possible D gene is TRBD1 (6 bases). Trimming took off 6 bases at V and 4 bases at J, with 18 bases between the two ends. Germline V CDR1 and CDR2: MNHNY, SVGAGI (reference sequence). The CDR3 runs to 15 residues. The CDR3 DNA sequence: TGTGCCAGCAGAGATTCCGGGACGGACAGCTATGGCTACACCTTC. This codes for CASRDSGTDSYGYTF.

This clone was seen a few times. This chain joins TRBV5-6 and TRBJ1-1, with D perhaps TRBD1 (5 bases). The germline V and J ends were trimmed by 3 bases and 7 bases, with 16 bases remaining between them. Germline values: CDR1 SGHDT, CDR2 YYEEEE. This CDR3 is built from 14 residues. CDR3 sequence reads: CASSWLGGFGEAFF. For the CDR3, the DNA is TGTGCCAGCAGCTGGCTGGGGGGGTTTGGTGAAGCTTTCTTT. Combining the CDR3 with reference TRBV5-6 and TRBJ1-1 gives the whole variable domain DAGVTQSPTHLIKTRGQQVTLRCSPKSGHDTVSWYQQALGQGPQFIFQYYEEEERQRGNFPDRFSGHQFPNYSSELNVNALLLGDSALYLCASSWLGGFGEAFFGQGTRLTVV.

This chain connects TRBV13 to TRBJ2-1, with no clear D. The CDR3 runs 16 residues. Deletions cut 2 bases from V and 3 bases from J, with 14 bases between. Per the germline V gene, CDR1 is PRHDT and CDR2 is FYEKMQ (reference sequence). The DNA of the CDR3 is TGTGCCAGCAGCTTATTCCAAAGAGCCAACTACAATGAGCAGTTCTTC. This encodes CASSLFQRANYNEQFF.

The chain recombines TRBV29-1 with TRBJ2-1, with D perhaps matching TRBD2 (6 bases). Germline loops: CDR1 SQVTM, CDR2 ANQGSEA. The CDR3 covers 13 residues. Trimming left V 1 base short and J 8 bases short, with 12 bases between. The chain's CDR3 is CSVEAAGGHEQFF. The CDR3 DNA follows: TGCAGCGTTGAAGCGGCCGGGGGACATGAGCAGTTCTTC.

The chain has TRBV19 and TRBJ2-7, with 11 nucleotides matching TRBD1. The junction had 1 base not matched to a gene; V was cut back by 5 bases and J by 1 base. Germline lookup yields CDR1 LNHDA and CDR2 SQIVND (reference sequence). This CDR3 region has 14 residues. This CDR3 reads CASSGTGGSYEQYF. CDR3 sequence (DNA): TGTGCCAGTAGTGGGACAGGGGGGTCCTACGAGCAGTACTTC.

This chain uses TRBV4-3 with TRBJ2-7, with D possibly TRBD1 on 6 matching bases. Looked up from germline, CDR1 is LGHNA and CDR2 is YSLEER. CDR3 length: 15 amino acids. Trimming cost V 3 bases and J 2 bases, with 14 bases left between them. The CDR3 protein is CASSQGAFGPYEQYF. Written as DNA, the CDR3 is TGCGCCAGCAGCCAGGGGGCGTTTGGGCCCTACGAGCAGTACTTC.

This clone has just a few counts. The V call is TRBV2, the J call TRBJ2-7; possibly TRBD1 for D (5 bases). The CDR3 runs to 13 residues. Germline CDR1 and CDR2: SNHLY and FYNNEI. V was cut by 7 bases and J by 6 bases, with 16 bases left in between. CDR3 region: CASKGNGLSEQYF. CDR3 DNA: TGTGCCAGCAAGGGGAACGGGCTCTCCGAGCAGTACTTC.

J is TRBJ1-1 and V is TRBV3-1 (or the pseudogene TRBV3-2); D not certain. The germline V and J ends were trimmed by 4 bases and 11 bases, with 23 bases remaining between them. The CDR3 contains 15 residues. The germline V gene has CDR1 LGHDT and CDR2 YNNKEL (reference sequence). For the CDR3, the DNA is TGTGCCAGCAGCCCGACACCCCGGGAGCGGCTTCGGGCTTTCTTT. Amino acids: CASSPTPRERLRAFF.

This clone was found once. The rearrangement uses TRBV19 and TRBJ2-7, with a tentative D call TRBD1 (6 bases). Germline V lookup: CDR1 LNHDA, CDR2 SQIVND (reference sequence). Trimming pared 6 bases from V and 6 bases from J, leaving 15 bases between. This CDR3 has 13 amino acids. CDR3 sequence: CASSTGTLSEQYF. The DNA for the CDR3 is TGTGCCAGTAGCACCGGGACATTGAGCGAGCAGTACTTC.